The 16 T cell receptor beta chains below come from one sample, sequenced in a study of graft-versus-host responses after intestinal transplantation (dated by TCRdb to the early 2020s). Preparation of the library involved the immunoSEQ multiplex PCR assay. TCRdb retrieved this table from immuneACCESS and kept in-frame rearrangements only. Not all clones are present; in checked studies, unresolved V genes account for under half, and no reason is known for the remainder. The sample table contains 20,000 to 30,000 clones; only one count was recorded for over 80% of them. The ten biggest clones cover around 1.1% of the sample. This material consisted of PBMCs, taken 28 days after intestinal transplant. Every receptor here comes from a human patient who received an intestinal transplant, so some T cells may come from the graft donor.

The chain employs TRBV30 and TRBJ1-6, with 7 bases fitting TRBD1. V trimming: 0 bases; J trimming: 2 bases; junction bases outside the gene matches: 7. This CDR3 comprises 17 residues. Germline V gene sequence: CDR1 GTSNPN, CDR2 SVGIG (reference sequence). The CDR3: CAWSVKGGLPYNSPLHF. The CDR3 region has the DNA TGTGCCTGGAGTGTAAAAGGGGGCTTACCCTATAATTCACCCCTCCACTTT.

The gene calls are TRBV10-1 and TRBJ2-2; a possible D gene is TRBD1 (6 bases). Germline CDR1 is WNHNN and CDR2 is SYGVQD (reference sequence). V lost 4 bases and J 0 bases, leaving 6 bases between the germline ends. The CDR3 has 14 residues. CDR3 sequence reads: CASSGTANTGELFF. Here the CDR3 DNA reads TGCGCCAGCAGTGGGACAGCGAACACCGGGGAGCTGTTTTTT.

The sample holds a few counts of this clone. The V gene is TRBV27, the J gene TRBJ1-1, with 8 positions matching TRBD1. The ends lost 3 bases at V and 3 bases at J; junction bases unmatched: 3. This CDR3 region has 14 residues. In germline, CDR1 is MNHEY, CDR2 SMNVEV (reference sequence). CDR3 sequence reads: CASSFQGAHTEAFF. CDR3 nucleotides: TGTGCCAGCAGTTTTCAGGGGGCCCACACTGAAGCTTTCTTT.

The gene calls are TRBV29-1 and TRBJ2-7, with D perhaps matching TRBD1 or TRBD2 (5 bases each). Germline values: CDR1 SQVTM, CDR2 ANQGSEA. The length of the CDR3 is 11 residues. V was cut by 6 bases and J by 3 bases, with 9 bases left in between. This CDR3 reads CSVGENYEQYF. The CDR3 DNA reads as TGCAGCGTGGGGGAGAACTACGAGCAGTACTTC.

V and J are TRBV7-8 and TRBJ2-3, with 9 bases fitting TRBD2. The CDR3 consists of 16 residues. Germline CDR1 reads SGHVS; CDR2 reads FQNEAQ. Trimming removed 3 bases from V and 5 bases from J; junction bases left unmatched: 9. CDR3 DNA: TGTGCCAGCAGCTTCGGTGTAGCGGGAGAGAGAGATACGCAGTATTTT. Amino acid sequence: CASSFGVAGERDTQYF.

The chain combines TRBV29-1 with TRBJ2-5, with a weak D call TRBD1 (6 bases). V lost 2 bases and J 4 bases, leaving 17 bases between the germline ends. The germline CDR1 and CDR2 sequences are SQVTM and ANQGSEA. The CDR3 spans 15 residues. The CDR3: CSVERDTYRRETQYF. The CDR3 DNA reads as TGCAGCGTTGAACGGGACACCTACCGTAGAGAGACCCAGTACTTC. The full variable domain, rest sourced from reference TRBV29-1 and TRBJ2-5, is SAVISQKPSRDICQRGTSLTIQCQVDSQVTMMFWYRQQPGQSLTLIATANQGSEATYESGFVIDKFPISRPNLTFSTLTVSNMSPEDSSIYLCSVERDTYRRETQYFGPGTRLLVL.

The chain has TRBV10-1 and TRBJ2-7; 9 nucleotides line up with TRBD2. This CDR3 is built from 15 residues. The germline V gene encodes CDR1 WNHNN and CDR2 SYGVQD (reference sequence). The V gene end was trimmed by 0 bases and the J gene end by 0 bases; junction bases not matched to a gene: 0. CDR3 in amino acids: CASSESLAGSYEQYF. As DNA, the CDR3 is TGCGCCAGCAGTGAGTCACTAGCGGGCTCCTACGAGCAGTACTTC.

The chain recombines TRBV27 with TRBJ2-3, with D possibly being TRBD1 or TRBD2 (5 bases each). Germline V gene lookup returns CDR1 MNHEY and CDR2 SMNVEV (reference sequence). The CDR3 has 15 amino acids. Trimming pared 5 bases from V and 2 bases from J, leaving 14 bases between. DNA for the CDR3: TGTGCCAGCAGTGTTCCGGGACGCCTCACAGATACGCAGTATTTT. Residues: CASSVPGRLTDTQYF.

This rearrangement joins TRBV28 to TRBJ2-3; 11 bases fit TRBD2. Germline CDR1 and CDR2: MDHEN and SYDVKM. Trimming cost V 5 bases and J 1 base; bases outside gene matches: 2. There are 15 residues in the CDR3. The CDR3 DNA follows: TGTGCCAGCAGTGCGGGACTAGCGGGCACAGATACGCAGTATTTT. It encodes CASSAGLAGTDTQYF. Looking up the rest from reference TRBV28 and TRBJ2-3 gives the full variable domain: DVKVTQSSRYLVKRTGEKVFLECVQDMDHENMFWYRQDPGLGLRLIYFSYDVKMKEKGDIPEGYSVSREKKERFSLILESASTNQTSMYLCASSAGLAGTDTQYFGPGTRLTVL.

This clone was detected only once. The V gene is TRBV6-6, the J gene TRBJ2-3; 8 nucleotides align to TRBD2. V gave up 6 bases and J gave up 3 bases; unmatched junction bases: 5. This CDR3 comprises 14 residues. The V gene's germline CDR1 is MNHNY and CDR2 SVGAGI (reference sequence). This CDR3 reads CASSGGAGTDTQYF. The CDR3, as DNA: TGTGCCAGCAGCGGGGGGGCAGGGACAGATACGCAGTATTTT.

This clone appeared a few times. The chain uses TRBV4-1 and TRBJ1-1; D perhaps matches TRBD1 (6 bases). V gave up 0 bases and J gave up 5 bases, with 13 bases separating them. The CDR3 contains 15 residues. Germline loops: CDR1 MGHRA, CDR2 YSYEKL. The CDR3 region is CASSQEGSGTTEAFF. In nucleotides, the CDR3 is TGCGCCAGCAGCCAAGAAGGGTCAGGGACAACTGAAGCTTTCTTT.

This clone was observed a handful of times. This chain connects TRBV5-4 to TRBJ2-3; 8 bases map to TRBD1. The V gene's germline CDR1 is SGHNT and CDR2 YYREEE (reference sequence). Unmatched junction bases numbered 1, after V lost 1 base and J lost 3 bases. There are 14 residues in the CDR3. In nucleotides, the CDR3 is TGTGCCAGCAGCTTGCAGGGGGCGACAGATACGCAGTATTTT. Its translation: CASSLQGATDTQYF.

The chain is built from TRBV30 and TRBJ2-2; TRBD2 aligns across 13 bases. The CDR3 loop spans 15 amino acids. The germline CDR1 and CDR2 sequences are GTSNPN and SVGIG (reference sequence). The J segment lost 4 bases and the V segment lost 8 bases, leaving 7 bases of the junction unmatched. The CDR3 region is CAMPLAGGVTGELFF. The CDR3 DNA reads TGTGCCATGCCACTAGCGGGAGGGGTCACCGGGGAGCTGTTTTTT.

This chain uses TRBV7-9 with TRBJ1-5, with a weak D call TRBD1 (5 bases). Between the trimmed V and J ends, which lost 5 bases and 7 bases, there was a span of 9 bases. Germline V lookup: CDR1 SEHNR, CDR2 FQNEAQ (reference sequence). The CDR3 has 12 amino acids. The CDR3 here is CASSLRGQPQHF. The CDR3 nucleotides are TGTGCCAGCAGCCTCCGGGGGCAGCCCCAGCATTTT.

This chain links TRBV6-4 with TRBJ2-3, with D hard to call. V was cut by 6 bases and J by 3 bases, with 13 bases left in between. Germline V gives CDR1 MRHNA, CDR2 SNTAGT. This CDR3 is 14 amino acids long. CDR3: CASSPRGLTDTQYF. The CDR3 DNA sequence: TGTGCCAGCAGCCCCCGAGGCCTTACAGATACGCAGTATTTT.

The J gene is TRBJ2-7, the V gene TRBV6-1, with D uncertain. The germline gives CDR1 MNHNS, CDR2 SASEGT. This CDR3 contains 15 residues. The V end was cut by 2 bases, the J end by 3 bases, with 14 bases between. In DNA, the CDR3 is TGTGCCAGCAGTGAATACCAGCCAGGATACTACGAGCAGTACTTC. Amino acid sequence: CASSEYQPGYYEQYF.